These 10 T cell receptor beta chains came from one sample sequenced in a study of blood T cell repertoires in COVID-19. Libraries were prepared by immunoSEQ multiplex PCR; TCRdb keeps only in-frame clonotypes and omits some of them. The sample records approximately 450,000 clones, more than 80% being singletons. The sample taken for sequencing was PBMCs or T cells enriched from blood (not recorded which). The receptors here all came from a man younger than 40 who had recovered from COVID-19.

The CDR3 DNA is TGTGCCAGCAGTCCACTAGCGGGAGGGCCCTACGAGCAGTACTTC. Its translation is CASSPLAGGPYEQYF. The chain employs TRBV6-5 and TRBJ2-7, with TRBD2 identical over 13 bases. The germline V gene has CDR1 MNHEY and CDR2 SVGAGI. This CDR3 contains 15 residues. With V trimmed by 5 bases and J by 2 bases, 3 bases remained unmatched.

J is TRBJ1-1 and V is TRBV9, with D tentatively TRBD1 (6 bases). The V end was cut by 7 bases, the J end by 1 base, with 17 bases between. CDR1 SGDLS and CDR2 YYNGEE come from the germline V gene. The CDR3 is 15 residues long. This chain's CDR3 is CASAANPQGNTEAFF. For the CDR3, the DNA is TGTGCCAGCGCCGCAAACCCACAGGGGAACACTGAAGCTTTCTTT.

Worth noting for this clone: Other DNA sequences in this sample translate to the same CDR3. CDR3 bases: TGTGCCAGCAGTCCAACCGGTGATCAGCCCCAGCATTTT. Protein sequence: CASSPTGDQPQHF. This chain joins TRBV12-3 or TRBV12-4 and TRBJ1-5; no clear D. Trimming removed 5 bases from V and 5 bases from J, with 10 bases in between. The CDR3 extends over 13 amino acids.

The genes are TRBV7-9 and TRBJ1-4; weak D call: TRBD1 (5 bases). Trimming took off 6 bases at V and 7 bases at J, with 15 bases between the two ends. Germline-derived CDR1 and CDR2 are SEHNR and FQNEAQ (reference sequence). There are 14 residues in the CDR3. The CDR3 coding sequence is TGTGCCAGCAGTCAGCAGGGTAATTCTGAAAAACTGTTTTTT. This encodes CASSQQGNSEKLFF.

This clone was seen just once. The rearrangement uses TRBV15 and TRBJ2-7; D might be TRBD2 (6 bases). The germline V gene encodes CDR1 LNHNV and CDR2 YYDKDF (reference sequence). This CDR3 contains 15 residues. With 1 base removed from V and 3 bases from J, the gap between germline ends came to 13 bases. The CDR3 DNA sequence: TGTGCCACCAGCAGAGGGTCCGGGGGAGGCTACGAGCAGTACTTC. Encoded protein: CATSRGSGGGYEQYF. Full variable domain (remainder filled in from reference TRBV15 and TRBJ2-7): DAMVIQNPRYQVTQFGKPVTLSCSQTLNHNVMYWYQQKSSQAPKLLFHYYDKDFNNEADTPDNFQSRRPNTSFCFLDIRSPGLGDTAMYLCATSRGSGGGYEQYFGPGTRLTVT.

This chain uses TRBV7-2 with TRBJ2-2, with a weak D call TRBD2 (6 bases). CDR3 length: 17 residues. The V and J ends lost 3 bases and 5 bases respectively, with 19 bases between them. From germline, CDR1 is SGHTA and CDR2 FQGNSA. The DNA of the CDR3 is TGTGCCAGCAGCTTCCCCCGGGTGCTAGCGAGGACCGGGGAGCTGTTTTTT. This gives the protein CASSFPRVLARTGELFF.

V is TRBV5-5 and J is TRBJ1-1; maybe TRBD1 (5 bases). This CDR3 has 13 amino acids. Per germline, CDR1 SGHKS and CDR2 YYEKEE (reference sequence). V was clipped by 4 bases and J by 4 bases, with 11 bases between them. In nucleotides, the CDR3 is TGTGCCAGCAGCGAACAGGTTTTCACTGAAGCTTTCTTT. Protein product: CASSEQVFTEAFF.

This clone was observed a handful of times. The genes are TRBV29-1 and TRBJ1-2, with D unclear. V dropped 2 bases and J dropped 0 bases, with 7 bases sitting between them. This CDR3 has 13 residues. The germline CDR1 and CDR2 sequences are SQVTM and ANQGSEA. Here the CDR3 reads CSVEQKANYGYTF. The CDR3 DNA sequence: TGCAGCGTTGAACAGAAAGCTAACTATGGCTACACCTTC.

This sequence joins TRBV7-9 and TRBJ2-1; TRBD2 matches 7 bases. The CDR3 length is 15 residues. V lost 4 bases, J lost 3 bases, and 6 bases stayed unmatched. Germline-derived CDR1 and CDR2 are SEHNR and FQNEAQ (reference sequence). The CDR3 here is CASSYQSGNYNEQFF. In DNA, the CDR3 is TGTGCCAGCAGCTATCAGAGCGGGAACTACAATGAGCAGTTCTTC. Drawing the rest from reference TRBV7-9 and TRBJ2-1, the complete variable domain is DTGVSQNPRHKITKRGQNVTFRCDPISEHNRLYWYRQTLGQGPEFLTYFQNEAQLEKSRLLSDRFSAERPKGSFSTLEIQRTEQGDSAMYLCASSYQSGNYNEQFFGPGTRLTVL.

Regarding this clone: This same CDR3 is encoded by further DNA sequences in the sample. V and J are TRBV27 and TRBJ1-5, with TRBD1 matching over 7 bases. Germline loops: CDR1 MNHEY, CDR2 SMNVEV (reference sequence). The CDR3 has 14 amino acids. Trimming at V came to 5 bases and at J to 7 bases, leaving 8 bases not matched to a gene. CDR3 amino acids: CASSLNRGRQPQHF. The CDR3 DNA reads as TGTGCCAGCAGTCTAAACAGGGGTCGGCAGCCCCAGCATTTT.